This TCR beta chain derives from a study of cytomegalovirus exposure and HLA in healthy donors. In this sample, this clone turned up a few times. Its antigen is currently unknown. This PCR relied on a set of 60 Vbeta primers and 13 Jbeta primers. Libraries were prepared by immunoSEQ multiplex PCR; TCRdb keeps only in-frame clonotypes and omits some of them. The table shows 110,000 to 150,000 clones, with about 10% occurring only once. Findings and caveats of the study: Roughly uniform sequencing depth across donors was assumed, possibly incorrectly. Cytomegalovirus-associated status was assigned to about 160 TCR beta chains. Segments of the TCR beta V type were, in most cases, productive about 87% or about 30% of the time in an earlier analysis.

Germline V lookup: CDR1 SGHNT, CDR2 YYREEE (reference sequence). The CDR3 is made up of 14 amino acids. V was pared by 3 bases and J by 1 base, with 10 bases between. The chain has TRBV5-4 and TRBJ2-5; a weak D match, TRBD2 (5 bases). The sequence came from a man in his fifties in good health and CMV-seronegative. The sequenced material came from PBMCs. The CDR3 DNA is TGTGCCAGCAGCTGGGCGGGTATCCAAGAGACCCAGTACTTC. Amino acids: CASSWAGIQETQYF.